This T cell receptor (beta chain) was sequenced for a study of T cell responses to AZD1222 COVID-19 vaccine. Broader study findings: No day 14 peak samples; only post-peak repertoires were characterized. Most donors were white British, females outnumbered males, and clonal diversity was possibly underestimated.

For this clone: Its antigen is not known.

Only in-frame clones appear in the TCRdb table, and some are missing; sequencing was by immunoSEQ multiplex PCR. Of more than 150,000 clones listed, 80% to 95% are singletons. Looked up from germline, CDR1 is SGHTA and CDR2 is FQGNSA. This CDR3 is 16 amino acids long. Trimming removed 3 bases at V and 4 bases at J, with 13 bases between. V gene TRBV7-2 combines with J gene TRBJ1-6; a weak D match, TRBD1 (5 bases). Source: peripheral blood, taken 28 days after the second AZD1222 dose. This receptor was taken from an adult who received the AZD1222 COVID-19 vaccine. CDR3 sequence: CASSFRGIYYNSPLHF. The CDR3 DNA sequence: TGTGCCAGCAGCTTTCGGGGGATCTATTATAATTCACCCCTCCACTTT.